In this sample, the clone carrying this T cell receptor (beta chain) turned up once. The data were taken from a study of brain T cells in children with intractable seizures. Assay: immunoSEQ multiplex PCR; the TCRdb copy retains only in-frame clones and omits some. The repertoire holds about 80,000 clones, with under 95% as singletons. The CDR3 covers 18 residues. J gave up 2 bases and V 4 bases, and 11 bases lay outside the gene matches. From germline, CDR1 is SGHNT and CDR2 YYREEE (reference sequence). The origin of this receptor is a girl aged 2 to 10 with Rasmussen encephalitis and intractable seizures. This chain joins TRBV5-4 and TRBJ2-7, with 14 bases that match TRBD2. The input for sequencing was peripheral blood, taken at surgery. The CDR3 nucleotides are TGTGCCAGCAGCCCCTGGGGAGGGACTAGCGGGAGCCCCTACGAGCAGTACTTC. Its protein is CASSPWGGTSGSPYEQYF.